These 5 T cell receptor beta chains share one sample of origin, sequenced in a study of shared clonotypes between healthy human individuals. The data were produced by immunoSEQ multiplex PCR, yet TCRdb's version contains in-frame clones alone and is incomplete. Here the sample spans about 980,000 clones, 76% being singletons. The specimen sequenced was memory CD4+ T cells sorted from blood. Stated subset: CD45RA-negative fraction. The receptor set was obtained from a man younger than 35 in good health.

The V gene is TRBV15, the J gene TRBJ2-1, with 9 bases that match TRBD1. The CDR3 has 16 residues. Germline lookup yields CDR1 LNHNV and CDR2 YYDKDF (reference sequence). With V trimmed by 2 bases and J by 6 bases, 8 bases remained unmatched. The CDR3 protein is CATSRQGQGGGNEQFF. DNA for the CDR3: TGTGCCACCAGCAGACAGGGACAGGGAGGGGGCAATGAGCAGTTCTTC.

This sequence joins TRBV5-1 and TRBJ2-1; 7 nucleotides align to TRBD1. CDR1 is SGHRS and CDR2 is YFSETQ in the germline V gene. Trimming at V came to 0 bases and at J to 7 bases, leaving 10 bases not matched to a gene. The CDR3 covers 16 residues. The CDR3: CASSLAGRGFGNEQFF. The CDR3 region has the DNA TGCGCCAGCAGCTTGGCCGGCAGGGGGTTTGGGAATGAGCAGTTCTTC.

This clone was counted a single time. The chain links TRBV10-1 to TRBJ2-5, with a tentative D call TRBD1 (5 bases). This CDR3 is 14 amino acids long. CDR1 and CDR2 (germline): WNHNN, SYGVQD (reference sequence). V lost 3 bases and J 5 bases, leaving 13 bases between the germline ends. The CDR3 loop reads CASSDAGREETQYF. The CDR3, as DNA: TGCGCCAGCAGTGACGCAGGGCGAGAGGAGACCCAGTACTTC.

J is TRBJ2-5 and V is TRBV12-5; 8 bases fit TRBD1. The CDR3 consists of 14 residues. V lost 2 bases and J lost 6; bases outside the gene matches: 5. The V gene's germline CDR1 is LGHNT and CDR2 FRNRAP. The CDR3 loop is CASGLPGQGKTQYF. As DNA, the CDR3 is TGTGCTAGTGGTTTGCCCGGACAGGGAAAGACCCAGTACTTC.

This clone appeared a few times. The genes are TRBV2 and TRBJ1-2, with a weak D call TRBD1 (6 bases). Germline CDR1 and CDR2: SNHLY and FYNNEI. V lost 4 bases, J lost 7 bases, and 19 bases lay in between. The CDR3 spans 15 residues. The CDR3 spells CASSGEQGRLSGYTF. Here the CDR3 DNA reads TGTGCCAGCAGTGGGGAGCAGGGGCGATTATCTGGCTACACCTTC.